This T cell receptor beta chain derives from a study of T cell responses to AZD1222 COVID-19 vaccine. Study background: Some second doses came at about 4 weeks and others at about 12 weeks; these were pooled. The study, taken as a whole, reports: In a largely white British group with more females than males, clonal diversity was possibly underestimated. No repertoire was sampled before or during the peak T cell response, only after it. Compared with day 0, the breadth and depth of the Spike-specific TCR repertoire rose significantly after two doses of AZD1222.

Notes on this clone: What it recognizes is unknown.

The germline CDR1 and CDR2 sequences are SGHRS and YFSETQ. Trimming took 2 bases from V and 4 from J; bases not matched to a gene: 15. The CDR3 covers 18 residues. Method: immunoSEQ multiplex PCR; TCRdb's copy keeps in-frame clones and lacks some. The sample comprises 90,000 to 95,000 clones, just over 90% of which are singletons, and approximately 22% rests with the top ten. The clonotype originates from an adult in good health. The material sequenced was peripheral blood, taken on day 0 of AZD1222 vaccination. J is TRBJ2-3 and V is TRBV5-1, with 8 bases identical to TRBD1. For the CDR3, the DNA is TGCGCCAGCAGCTTAGCCTTCGGACAGGGATCCACCGCAGATACGCAGTATTTT. It is translated as CASSLAFGQGSTADTQYF.